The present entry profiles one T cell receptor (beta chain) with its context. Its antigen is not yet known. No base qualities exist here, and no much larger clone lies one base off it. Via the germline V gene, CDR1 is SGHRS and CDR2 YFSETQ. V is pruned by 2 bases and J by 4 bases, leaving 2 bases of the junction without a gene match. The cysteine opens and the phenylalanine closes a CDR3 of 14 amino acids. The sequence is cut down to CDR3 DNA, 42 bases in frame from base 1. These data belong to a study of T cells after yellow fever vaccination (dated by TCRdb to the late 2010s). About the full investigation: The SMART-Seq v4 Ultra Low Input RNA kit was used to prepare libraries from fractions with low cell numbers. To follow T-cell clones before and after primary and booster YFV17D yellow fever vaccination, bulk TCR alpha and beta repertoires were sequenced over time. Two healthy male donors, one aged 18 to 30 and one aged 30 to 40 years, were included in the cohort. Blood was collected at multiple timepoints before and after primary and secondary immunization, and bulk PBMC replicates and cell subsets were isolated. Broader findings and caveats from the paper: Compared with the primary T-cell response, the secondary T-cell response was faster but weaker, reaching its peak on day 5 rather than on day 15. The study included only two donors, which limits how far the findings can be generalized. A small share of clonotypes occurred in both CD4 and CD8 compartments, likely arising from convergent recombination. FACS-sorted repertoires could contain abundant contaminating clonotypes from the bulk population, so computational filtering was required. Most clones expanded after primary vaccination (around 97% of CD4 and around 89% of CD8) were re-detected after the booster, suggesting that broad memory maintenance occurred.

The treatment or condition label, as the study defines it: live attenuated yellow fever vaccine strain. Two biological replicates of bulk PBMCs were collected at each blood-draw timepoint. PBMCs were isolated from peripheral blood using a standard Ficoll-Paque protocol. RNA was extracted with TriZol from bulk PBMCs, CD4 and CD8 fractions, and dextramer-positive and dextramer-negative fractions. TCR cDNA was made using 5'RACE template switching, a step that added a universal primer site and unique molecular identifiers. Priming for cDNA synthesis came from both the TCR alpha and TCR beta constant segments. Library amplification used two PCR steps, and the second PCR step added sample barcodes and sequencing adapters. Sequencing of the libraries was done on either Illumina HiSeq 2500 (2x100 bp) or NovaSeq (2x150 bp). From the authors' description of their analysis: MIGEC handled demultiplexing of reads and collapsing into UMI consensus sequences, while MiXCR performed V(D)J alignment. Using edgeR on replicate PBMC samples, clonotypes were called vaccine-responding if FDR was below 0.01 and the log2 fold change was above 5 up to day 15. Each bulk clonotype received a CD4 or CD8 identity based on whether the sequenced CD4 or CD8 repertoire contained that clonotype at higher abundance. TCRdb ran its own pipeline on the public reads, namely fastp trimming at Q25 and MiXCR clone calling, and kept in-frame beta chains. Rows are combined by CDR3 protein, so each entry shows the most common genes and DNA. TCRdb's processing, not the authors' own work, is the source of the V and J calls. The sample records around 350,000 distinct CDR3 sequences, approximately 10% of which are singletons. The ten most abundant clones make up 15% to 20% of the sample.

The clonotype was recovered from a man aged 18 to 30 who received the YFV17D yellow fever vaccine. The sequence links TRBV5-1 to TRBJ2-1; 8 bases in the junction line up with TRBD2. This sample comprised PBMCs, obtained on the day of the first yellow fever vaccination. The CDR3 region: CASSFSGEYNEQFF. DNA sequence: TGCGCCAGCAGCTTTAGCGGGGAATACAATGAGCAGTTCTTC.